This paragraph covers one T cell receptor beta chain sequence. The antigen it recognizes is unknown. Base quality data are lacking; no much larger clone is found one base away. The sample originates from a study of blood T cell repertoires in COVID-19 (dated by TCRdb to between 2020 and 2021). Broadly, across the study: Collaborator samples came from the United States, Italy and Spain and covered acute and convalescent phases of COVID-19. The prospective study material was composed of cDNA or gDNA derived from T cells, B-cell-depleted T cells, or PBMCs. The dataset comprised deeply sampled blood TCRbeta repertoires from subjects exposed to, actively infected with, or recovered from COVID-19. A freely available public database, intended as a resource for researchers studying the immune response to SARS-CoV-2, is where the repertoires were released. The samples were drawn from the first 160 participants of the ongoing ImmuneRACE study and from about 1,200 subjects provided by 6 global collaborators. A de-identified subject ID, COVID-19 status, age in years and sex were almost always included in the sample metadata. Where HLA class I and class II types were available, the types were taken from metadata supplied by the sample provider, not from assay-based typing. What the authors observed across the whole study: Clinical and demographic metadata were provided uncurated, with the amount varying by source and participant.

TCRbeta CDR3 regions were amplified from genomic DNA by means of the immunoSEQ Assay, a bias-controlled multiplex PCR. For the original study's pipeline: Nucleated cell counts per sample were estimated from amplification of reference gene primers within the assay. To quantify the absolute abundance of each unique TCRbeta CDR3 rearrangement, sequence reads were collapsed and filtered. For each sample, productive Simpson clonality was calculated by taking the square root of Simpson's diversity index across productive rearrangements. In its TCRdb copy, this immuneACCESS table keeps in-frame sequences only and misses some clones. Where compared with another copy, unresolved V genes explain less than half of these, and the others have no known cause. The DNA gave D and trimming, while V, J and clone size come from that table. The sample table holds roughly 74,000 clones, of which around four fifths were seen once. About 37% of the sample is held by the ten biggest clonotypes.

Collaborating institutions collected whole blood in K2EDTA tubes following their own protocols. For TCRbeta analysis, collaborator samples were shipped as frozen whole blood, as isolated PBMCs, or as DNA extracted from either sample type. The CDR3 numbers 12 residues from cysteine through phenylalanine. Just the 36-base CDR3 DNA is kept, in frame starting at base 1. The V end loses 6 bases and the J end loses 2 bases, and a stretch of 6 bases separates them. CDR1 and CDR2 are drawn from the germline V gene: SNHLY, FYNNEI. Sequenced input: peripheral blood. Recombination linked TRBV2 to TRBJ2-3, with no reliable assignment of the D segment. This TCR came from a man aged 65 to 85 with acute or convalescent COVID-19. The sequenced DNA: TGTGCCAGCAGGGCCGCCACAGATACGCAGTATTTT. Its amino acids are CASRAATDTQYF.